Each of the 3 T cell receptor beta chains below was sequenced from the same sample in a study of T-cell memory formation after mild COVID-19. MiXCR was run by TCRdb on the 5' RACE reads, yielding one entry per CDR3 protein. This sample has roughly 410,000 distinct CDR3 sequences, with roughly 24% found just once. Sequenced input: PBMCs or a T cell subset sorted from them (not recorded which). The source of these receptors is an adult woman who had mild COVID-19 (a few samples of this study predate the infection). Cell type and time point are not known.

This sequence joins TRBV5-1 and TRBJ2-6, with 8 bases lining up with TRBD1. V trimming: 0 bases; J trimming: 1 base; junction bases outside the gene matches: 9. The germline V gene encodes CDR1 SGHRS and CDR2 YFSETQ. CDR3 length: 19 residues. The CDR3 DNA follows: TGCGCCAGCAGCTTGGGAACAGGGGGTTCCTTATCTGGGGCCAACGTCCTGACTTTC. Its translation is CASSLGTGGSLSGANVLTF.

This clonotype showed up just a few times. CDR3 DNA: TGTGCCACCAGCAGAGAAAGTCCCCACCGGGGGGACACTGAAGCTTTCTTT. It yields the protein CATSRESPHRGDTEAFF. This chain uses TRBV15 with TRBJ1-1; tentative D call: TRBD1 (5 bases). Germline loops: CDR1 LNHNV, CDR2 YYDKDF (reference sequence). This CDR3 spans 17 amino acids. V lost 0 bases to trimming and J lost 3 bases, with 17 bases between them.

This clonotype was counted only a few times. The CDR3 spells CASSVSQTGGNYGYTF. CDR3 DNA: TGTGCCAGCAGTGTCTCCCAGACAGGGGGCAACTATGGCTACACCTTC. The chain couples TRBV12-3 or TRBV12-4 to TRBJ1-2; 10 bases line up with TRBD1. CDR3 length: 16 amino acids. The V and J ends lost 5 bases and 2 bases, in that order; junction bases with no gene match: 8.